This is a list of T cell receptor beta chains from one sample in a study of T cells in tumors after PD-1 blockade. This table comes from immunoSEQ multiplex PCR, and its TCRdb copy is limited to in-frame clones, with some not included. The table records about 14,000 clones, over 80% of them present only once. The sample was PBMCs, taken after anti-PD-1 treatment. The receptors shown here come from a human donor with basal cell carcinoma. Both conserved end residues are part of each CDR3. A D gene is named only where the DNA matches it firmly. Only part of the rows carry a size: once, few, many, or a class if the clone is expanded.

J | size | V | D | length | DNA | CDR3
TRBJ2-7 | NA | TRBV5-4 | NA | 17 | TGTGCCAGCAGCTTTGGGGGCGGGGGACAGAGTATTTACGAGCAGTACTTC | CASSFGGGGQSIYEQYF
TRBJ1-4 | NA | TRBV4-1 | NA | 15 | TGCGCCAGCAGCCAAGAATGGCAGTTTAATGAAAAACTGTTTTTT | CASSQEWQFNEKLFF
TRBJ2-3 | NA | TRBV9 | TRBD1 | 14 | TGTGCCAGCAGCGAGGGACAGGGGGCAGGTACGCAGTATTTT | CASSEGQGAGTQYF
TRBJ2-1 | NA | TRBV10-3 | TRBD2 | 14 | TGTGCCATCAGTGATCGCGGGGGGGCCGGGGAGCAGTTCTTC | CAISDRGGAGEQFF
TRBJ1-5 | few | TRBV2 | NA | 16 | TGTGCCAGCAGTGGGGTCGGGCCCCAGGACAATCAGCCCCAGCATTTT | CASSGVGPQDNQPQHF
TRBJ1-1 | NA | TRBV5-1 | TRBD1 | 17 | TGCGCCAGCAGCTTGGGGACAGGGGGTAACGTGAACACTGAAGCTTTCTTT | CASSLGTGGNVNTEAFF
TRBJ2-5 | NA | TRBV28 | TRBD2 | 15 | TGTGCCAGCAGGAGACTAGCGGGGGGGTGGGAGACCCAGTACTTC | CASRRLAGGWETQYF
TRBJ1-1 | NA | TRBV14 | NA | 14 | TGTGCCAGCACCCAGATAAGGGGGAACACTGAAGCTTTCTTT | CASTQIRGNTEAFF
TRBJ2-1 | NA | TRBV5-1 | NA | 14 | TGCGCCAGCAGCTCGGGGAACGCGGGCAATGAGCAGTTCTTC | CASSSGNAGNEQFF
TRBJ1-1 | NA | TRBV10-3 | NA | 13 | TGTGCCAGCTTGGAGCGGTCTAACACTGAAGCTTTCTTT | CASLERSNTEAFF
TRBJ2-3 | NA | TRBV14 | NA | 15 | TGTGCCAGCAGCCAAGTGGGAAGACTCACAGATACGCAGTATTTT | CASSQVGRLTDTQYF
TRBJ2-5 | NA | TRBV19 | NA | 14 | TGTGCCAGTAGTCGGAGGAACAGGGAAGAGACCCAGTACTTC | CASSRRNREETQYF
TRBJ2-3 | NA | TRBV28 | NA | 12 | TGTGCCAGCAGTTTGTCGACGGGGCCGCAGTATTTT | CASSLSTGPQYF
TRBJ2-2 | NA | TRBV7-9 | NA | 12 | TGTGCCAGCAGCTACGACACCCATGAGCTGTTTTTT | CASSYDTHELFF
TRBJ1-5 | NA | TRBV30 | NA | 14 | TGTGCCTGGAGACAAAAAGGCGGGAATCAGCCCCAGCATTTT | CAWRQKGGNQPQHF
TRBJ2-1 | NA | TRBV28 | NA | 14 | TGTGCCAGCACCAGTACCGGGGTATACAATGAGCAGTTCTTC | CASTSTGVYNEQFF
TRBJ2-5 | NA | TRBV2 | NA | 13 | TGTGCCAGCAGTGCCGGGGCCATGGAGACCCAGTACTTC | CASSAGAMETQYF
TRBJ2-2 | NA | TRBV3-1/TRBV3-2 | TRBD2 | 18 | TGTGCCAGCAGCCAGTTCTTTAGCGGGGGAAAGAACACCGGGGAGCTGTTTTTT | CASSQFFSGGKNTGELFF
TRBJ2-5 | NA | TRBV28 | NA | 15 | TGTGCCAGCAGTTTACCTGGACAACTCCAAGAGACCCAGTACTTC | CASSLPGQLQETQYF
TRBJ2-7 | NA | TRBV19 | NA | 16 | TGTGCCAGTAGTATCTCAAGGTCCGGGATCTCCTACGAGCAGTACTTC | CASSISRSGISYEQYF
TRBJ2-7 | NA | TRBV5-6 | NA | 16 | TGTGCCAGCAGCCGGGTGGAAGGGGAATACTCCTACGAGCAGTACTTC | CASSRVEGEYSYEQYF
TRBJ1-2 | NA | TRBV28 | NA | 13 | TGTGCCAGCAGTTTGGGTAGGGAGCGTGGCTACACCTTC | CASSLGRERGYTF
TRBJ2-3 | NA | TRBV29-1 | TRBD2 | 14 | TGCAGCGTTGACTTCGGGTCGGGGGGAGATACGCAGTATTTT | CSVDFGSGGDTQYF
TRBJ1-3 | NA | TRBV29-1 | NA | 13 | TGCAGCGTAGACAGAGATCCCGGAAACACCATATATTTT | CSVDRDPGNTIYF
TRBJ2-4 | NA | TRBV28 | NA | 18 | TGTGCCAGCAGTGGTTTCACAGGGAAAGAAATGGCCAAAAACATTCAGTACTTC | CASSGFTGKEMAKNIQYF